The 3 T cell receptor beta chains reported below all come from one sample, sequenced in a study of blood T cell repertoires in COVID-19. Using immunoSEQ multiplex PCR, the repertoire was profiled, and TCRdb retains in-frame clones only, with some absent. The data hold 120,000 to 150,000 clones, with around four fifths observed a single time. Input material: PBMCs or T cells enriched from blood (not recorded which). All receptors come from a woman in her thirties or forties who had recovered from COVID-19.

The rearrangement uses TRBV7-5 and TRBJ2-3; TRBD2 reflects the table's D call only, with no check against the DNA. TRBV7-5 is assigned pseudogene status. This CDR3 spans 13 amino acids. The CDR3 sequence is CQSGRPCTDTQYF. The CDR3 coding sequence is TGTCAGTCCGGGAGACCATGCACAGATACGCAGTATTTT.

The genes are TRBV30 and TRBJ2-7; D unclear. Germline-derived CDR1 and CDR2 are GTSNPN and SVGIG (reference sequence). The V end lost 4 bases, the J end lost 5 bases, and 12 bases lay between the germline ends. This CDR3 has 12 amino acids. CDR3 in DNA: TGTGCCTGGATCCCGACTGTGGACGAGCAGTACTTC. It yields the protein CAWIPTVDEQYF. The variable domain in full, with the rest retrieved from reference TRBV30 and TRBJ2-7, is SQTIHQWPATLVQPVGSPLSLECTVEGTSNPNLYWYRQAAGRGLQLLFYSVGIGQISSEVPQNLSASRPQDRQFILSSKKLLLSDSGFYLCAWIPTVDEQYFGPGTRLTVT.

The chain carries TRBV5-8 and TRBJ1-5; tentative D call: TRBD1 (6 bases). Germline V lookup: CDR1 SGHTS, CDR2 YDEGEE. This CDR3 region has 14 residues. The V end lost 4 bases, the J end lost 2 bases, and 10 bases lay between the germline ends. The CDR3 nucleotides are TGTGCCAGCAGCCAAAGGACAGGCAATCAGCCCCAGCATTTT. It yields the protein CASSQRTGNQPQHF.